This T cell receptor (beta chain) was retrieved from a study of shared clonotypes between healthy human individuals. This CDR3 is 14 amino acids long. Germline lookup yields CDR1 SGHDT and CDR2 YYEEEE. Trimming left V 6 bases short and J 0 bases short, with 10 bases between. In the original workflow: ImmunoSEQ output held junction-only sequences without quality scores, so filtering differed. This table comes from immunoSEQ multiplex PCR, and its TCRdb copy is limited to in-frame clones, with some not included. The V and J calls and clone size come from that table; D and trimming were worked out from the DNA. The table records about 2.4 million clones, around 90% of them present only once.

This rearrangement joins TRBV5-6 to TRBJ1-3; no definite D call. The sequenced sample was naive CD4+ T cells sorted from blood. Subset of the sample: CD45RA+ positively selected. The source of this sequence is a man aged 18 to 29 in good health. The CDR3 protein is CASTHRGSGNTIYF. The CDR3, as DNA: TGTGCCAGCACCCACCGGGGCTCTGGAAACACCATATATTTT.